This TCR beta chain is drawn from a study of cytomegalovirus exposure and HLA in healthy donors. The germline V gene has CDR1 MNHEY and CDR2 SMNVEV (reference sequence). The ends were cut back, 5 bases at V and 5 bases at J, with 10 bases in the middle. The CDR3 sequence is 12 residues long. Notes on the study in general: Donors belonging to an Asian-associated ancestry cluster reportedly showed fewer N-insertions in productive TCRs than the approximately 670-donor mean, according to what a later analysis found. By HLA locus, TCR association rates varied in a later analysis, with DRB1 showing the most and HLA-C the fewest.

A word on this clone: Its target is unknown.

60 Vbeta and 13 Jbeta primers were used in PCR. The assay was immunoSEQ multiplex PCR, and TCRdb's table has in-frame clones only and misses some. The sample has 220,000 or so clones; roughly 80% are singletons. Input material: PBMCs. The chain employs TRBV27 and TRBJ2-7; D possibly corresponds to TRBD2 (6 bases). This TCR derives from a male donor in good health and CMV-seronegative. The CDR3 spells CASSGRENEQYF. Written as DNA, the CDR3 is TGTGCCAGCAGTGGGCGGGAAAACGAGCAGTACTTC.